The rows below give T cell receptor beta chains drawn from one sample of a study of T cell responses to AZD1222 COVID-19 vaccine. Assay: immunoSEQ multiplex PCR; the TCRdb copy retains only in-frame clones and omits some. The table shows approximately 150,000 clones, with approximately 91% occurring only once. The material sequenced was peripheral blood, taken on day 0 of AZD1222 vaccination. The receptors were gathered from an adult in good health. Each CDR3 is given with its conserved first and last residue. The D gene is left open where the match is weak. Size tells how often a clone was seen (once, few, many) or the class of an expanded clone, and some rows leave it out.

cdr3_aa cdr3_nt clone_size j_call d_call v_call
CAWSQGRGNTIYF TGTGCCTGGAGTCAGGGACGGGGAAACACCATATATTTT . TRBJ1-3 . TRBV30
CAISGTEEQPQHF TGTGCCATCAGTGGGACGGAAGAACAGCCCCAGCATTTT . TRBJ1-5 . TRBV10-3
CASSLIGEVGGYTF TGTGCCAGCAGCTTGATAGGAGAGGTTGGAGGCTACACCTTC once TRBJ1-2 . TRBV7-9
CAWSSPHNQPQHF TGTGCCTGGAGTTCTCCGCACAATCAGCCCCAGCATTTT . TRBJ1-5 . TRBV30
CASSSPSLAGETQYF TGTGCCAGCAGCTCACCAAGTCTAGCGGGAGAGACCCAGTACTTC . TRBJ2-5 TRBD2 TRBV7-2
CASSLGQGSYTF TGTGCCAGCAGCTTAGGGCAGGGGAGCTACACCTTC . TRBJ1-2 . TRBV11-2
CASSYSHRANSPLHF TGTGCCAGCAGTTACTCGCACAGGGCTAATTCACCCCTCCACTTT once TRBJ1-6 . TRBV6-5
CASSIVPGGEDYGYTF TGTGCCAGTAGTATAGTACCCGGGGGCGAGGACTATGGCTACACCTTC . TRBJ1-2 . TRBV19
CASSYSGQGATDNSPLHF TGTGCCAGCAGTTACTCGGGACAGGGGGCGACGGATAATTCACCCCTCCACTTT once TRBJ1-6 TRBD1 TRBV6-2/TRBV6-3
CASSPFPLTGDEAFF TGCGCCAGCAGCCCCTTCCCGCTTACGGGGGATGAAGCTTTCTTT . TRBJ1-1 . TRBV4-1
CASNTPPEGELFF TGCGCCAGCAATACCCCCCCCGAGGGGGAGCTGTTTTTT . TRBJ2-2 . TRBV10-2
CASSESEAGGYTF TGTGCCAGCAGTGAATCGGAAGCGGGTGGCTACACCTTC . TRBJ1-2 . TRBV25-1
CASSQVSGLGEKLFF TGTGCCAGCAGCCAAGTATCAGGTCTGGGTGAAAAACTGTTTTTT . TRBJ1-4 . TRBV3-1/TRBV3-2
CASSFWRGTGYYEQYF TGTGCCAGCAGTTTCTGGAGAGGGACAGGATACTACGAGCAGTACTTC . TRBJ2-7 TRBD1 TRBV28
CASSARTGVQETQYF TGTGCCAGCAGCGCAAGGACAGGGGTCCAAGAGACCCAGTACTTC . TRBJ2-5 TRBD1 TRBV7-2
CASSMGPMNTEAFF TGTGCCAGTAGTATGGGACCCATGAACACTGAAGCTTTCTTT . TRBJ1-1 . TRBV19
CSASYQADTQYF TGCAGTGCTAGTTACCAGGCAGATACGCAGTATTTT . TRBJ2-3 . TRBV20-1
CASSPTTGTGTQYF TGTGCCAGCAGTCCTACGACAGGGACGGGAACCCAGTACTTC . TRBJ2-5 TRBD1 TRBV27
CATSSGVYGEKLFF TGTGCCACATCCTCTGGGGTGTATGGGGAAAAACTGTTTTTT few TRBJ1-4 . TRBV30
CASSIGNEAFF TGTGCCAGTAGTATCGGAAATGAAGCTTTCTTT . TRBJ1-1 . TRBV19
CASSQTTGGRQPQHF TGTGCCAGCAGCCAAACTACAGGGGGGCGGCAGCCCCAGCATTTT . TRBJ1-5 TRBD1 TRBV5-8
CASSPGVGSGNTIYF TGTGCCAGCAGCCCTGGGGTTGGGAGCGGAAACACCATATATTTT . TRBJ1-3 . TRBV7-7
CSVPIGDRSYEQYF TGCAGCGTACCCATAGGGGACAGGTCCTACGAGCAGTACTTC . TRBJ2-7 TRBD1 TRBV29-1
CASSQRGTTYNEQFF TGTGCCAGCAGCCAACGGGGGACTACCTACAATGAGCAGTTCTTC . TRBJ2-1 TRBD2 TRBV3-1/TRBV3-2
CASSYSFRGKSEKLFF TGTGCCAGCAGTTACTCATTCAGAGGAAAAAGCGAAAAACTGTTTTTT . TRBJ1-4 . TRBV6-5
CASSLGGVLGSKNIQYF TGTGCCAGCAGCTTAGGCGGGGTCCTGGGATCCAAAAACATTCAGTACTTC . TRBJ2-4 . TRBV13
CASSLDLFTDTQYF TGTGCCAGCAGCTTAGATTTATTCACAGATACGCAGTATTTT . TRBJ2-3 . TRBV11-2
CATSTRQGTDTQYF TGTGCCACCAGCACGAGACAGGGAACGGATACGCAGTATTTT . TRBJ2-3 TRBD1 TRBV15
CASSQSLQREEKLFF TGCGCCAGCAGCCAGTCCCTACAGAGGGAGGAAAAACTGTTTTTT . TRBJ1-4 . TRBV4-3
CASSIIIRASGKNEQFF TGTGCCAGTAGTATTATTATACGGGCTAGCGGGAAGAATGAGCAGTTCTTC . TRBJ2-1 TRBD2 TRBV19
CASSGQGADTEAFF TGTGCCAGCTCGGGACAGGGGGCGGACACTGAAGCTTTCTTT few TRBJ1-1 TRBD1 TRBV18
CASSLSRGSPLHF TGTGCCAGCAGTTTATCCAGGGGTTCACCCCTCCACTTT few TRBJ1-6 . TRBV6-5
CASSPVRWTALSF TGTGCCAGCAGCCCCGTCCGTTGGACAGCCCTTTCTTTT . TRBJ1-3 . TRBV27
CACGPANTWGYEQYF TGTGCCTGCGGACCCGCCAATACCTGGGGCTACGAGCAGTACTTC . TRBJ2-7 . TRBV30
CASSYSRLAGGREQFF TGTGCCAGCAGTTACTCCCGTCTAGCGGGGGGGCGCGAGCAGTTCTTC . TRBJ2-1 TRBD2 TRBV6-5
CASSLSVGPAVVDNEQFF TGTGCCAGCAGTTTATCGGTTGGGCCCGCGGTAGTTGACAATGAGCAGTTCTTC once TRBJ2-1 . TRBV27
CASSRGAFSYNSPLHF TGTGCCAGTAGTCGGGGGGCCTTCTCCTATAATTCACCCCTCCACTTT . TRBJ1-6 . TRBV19
CASSFGTFYEQYF TGTGCCAGCAGTTTCGGGACCTTCTACGAGCAGTACTTC . TRBJ2-7 . TRBV27
CASGTNTEAFF TGTGCCAGCGGGACGAACACTGAAGCTTTCTTT few TRBJ1-1 . TRBV10-3
CASSGPGTRDETQYF TGTGCCAGCAGCGGCCCCGGGACTAGGGATGAGACCCAGTACTTC . TRBJ2-5 TRBD2 TRBV11-2
CASSLRGGVNQPQHF TGTGCCAGCAGCTTAAGGGGTGGAGTAAATCAGCCCCAGCATTTT . TRBJ1-5 . TRBV7-2
CSATHPMRQFF TGCAGTGCTACACACCCAATGAGGCAGTTCTTC . TRBJ2-1 . TRBV20-1
CASSLDNSPLHF TGTGCCAGCAGCCTCGATAATTCACCCCTCCACTTT . TRBJ1-6 . TRBV3-1/TRBV3-2
CATSDGTGVGTDTQYF TGTGCCACCAGTGATGGGACAGGGGTCGGGACAGATACGCAGTATTTT . TRBJ2-3 TRBD1 TRBV24-1
CASMRNTEAFF TGTGCCAGCATGAGGAACACTGAAGCTTTCTTT once TRBJ1-1 . TRBV27
CASSLARDEQYF TGTGCCAGCAGTTTAGCCAGGGACGAGCAGTACTTC . TRBJ2-7 . TRBV28
CATSFRDRYNEKLFF TGTGCCACCAGCTTCCGGGACAGATATAATGAAAAACTGTTTTTT . TRBJ1-4 TRBD1 TRBV15
CASSLIRGSEKLFF TGTGCCAGCAGTTTGATCAGGGGAAGTGAAAAACTGTTTTTT . TRBJ1-4 . TRBV28
CASSETGTVPIKSSGNTIYF TGCGCCAGCAGCGAGACCGGGACAGTTCCGATTAAGAGCTCTGGAAACACCATATATTTT . TRBJ1-3 TRBD1 TRBV5-1
CASSHLSENTEAFF TGTGCCAGCAGTCACCTGTCGGAGAACACTGAAGCTTTCTTT . TRBJ1-1 . TRBV28
CASKEGQGAYNEQFF TGTGCCAGCAAGGAAGGACAGGGGGCCTACAATGAGCAGTTCTTC . TRBJ2-1 TRBD1 TRBV28
CASSLGQALNIQYF TGTGCCAGCAGCTTGGGACAGGCGTTAAACATTCAGTACTTC . TRBJ2-4 . TRBV5-6
CASSHPGPPSGNTIYF TGCGCCAGCAGCCACCCAGGACCCCCCTCTGGAAACACCATATATTTT . TRBJ1-3 . TRBV4-1
CASSSRDSYGYTF TGTGCCAGCAGCAGCCGGGACAGCTATGGCTACACCTTC . TRBJ1-2 TRBD1 TRBV3-1/TRBV3-2